This TCR beta chain was sequenced for a study of CD4 and CD8 cells across lung adenocarcinoma regions. Notes on this clonotype: Germline is not matched at one junction end, which may reflect a read error.

Donors had localized lung adenocarcinoma, a non-small cell lung cancer. TCRdb re-derived calls from the PCR reads in MiXCR, one entry per CDR3 protein. The data contain approximately 14,000 distinct CDR3 sequences, around 45% of them singletons. The sample was CD4+ T cells from the center of a lung tumor. The clonotype originates from a male donor with lung adenocarcinoma. The CD4 and CD8 labels of this study may be unreliable.

CDR3 residues: CGIKRDRAKNTQYF. The CDR3 DNA follows: TGTGGCATCAAGAGGGACCGAGCCAAAAATACGCAGTACTTT. This sequence joins TRBV10-3 and TRBJ2-3, with D perhaps assigned TRBD1 or TRBD2 (5 bases each). Germline CDR1 and CDR2: ENHRY and SYGVKD. This CDR3 contains 14 residues.